This T cell receptor beta chain came from a study of T cell responses to AZD1222 COVID-19 vaccine. The CDR3 covers 16 residues. With V trimmed by 9 bases and J by 4 bases, 16 bases remained unmatched. CDR1 is ENHRY, CDR2 SYGVKD, per germline. As concerns this clone: What it recognizes is unknown.

Broader study findings: Compared with day 0, the breadth and depth of the Spike-specific TCR repertoire rose significantly after two doses of AZD1222.

Assay used: immunoSEQ multiplex PCR; TCRdb lists only in-frame clones, some missing. The table includes 150,000 to 200,000 clones, around 90% detected once. The receptor comes from an adult who received the AZD1222 COVID-19 vaccine. Sequencing was performed on peripheral blood, taken 28 days after the second AZD1222 dose. The rearrangement uses TRBV10-3 and TRBJ2-3; 7 bases match TRBD2. The CDR3 sequence: CAISDPRGGGPDTQYF. The CDR3 DNA reads TGTGCCATATCAGACCCCCGCGGGGGTGGACCAGATACGCAGTATTTT.